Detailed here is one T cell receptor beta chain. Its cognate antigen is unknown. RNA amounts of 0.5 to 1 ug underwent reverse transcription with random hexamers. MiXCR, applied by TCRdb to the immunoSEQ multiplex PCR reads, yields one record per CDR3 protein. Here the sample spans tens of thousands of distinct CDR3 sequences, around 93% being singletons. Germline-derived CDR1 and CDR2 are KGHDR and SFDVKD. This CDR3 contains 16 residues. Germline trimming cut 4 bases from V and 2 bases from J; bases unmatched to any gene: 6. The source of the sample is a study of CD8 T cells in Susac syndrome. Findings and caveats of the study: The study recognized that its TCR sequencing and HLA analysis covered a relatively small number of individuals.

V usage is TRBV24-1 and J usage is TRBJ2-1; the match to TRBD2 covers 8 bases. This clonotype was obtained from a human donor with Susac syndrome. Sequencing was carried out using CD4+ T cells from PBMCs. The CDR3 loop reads CATSDLSSGPYNEQFF. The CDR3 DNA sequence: TGTGCCACCAGTGACTTATCTAGCGGGCCCTACAATGAGCAGTTCTTC.